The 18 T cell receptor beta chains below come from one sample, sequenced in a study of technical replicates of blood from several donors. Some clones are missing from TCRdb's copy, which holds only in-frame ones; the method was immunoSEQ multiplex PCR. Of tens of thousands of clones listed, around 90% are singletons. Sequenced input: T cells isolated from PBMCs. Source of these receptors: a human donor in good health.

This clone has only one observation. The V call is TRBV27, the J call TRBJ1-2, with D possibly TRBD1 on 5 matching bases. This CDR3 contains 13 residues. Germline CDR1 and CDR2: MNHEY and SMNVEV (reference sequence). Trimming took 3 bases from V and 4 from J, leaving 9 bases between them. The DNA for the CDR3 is TGTGCCAGCAGTTTGGGGCTGGGCTATGGCTACACCTTC. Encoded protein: CASSLGLGYGYTF.

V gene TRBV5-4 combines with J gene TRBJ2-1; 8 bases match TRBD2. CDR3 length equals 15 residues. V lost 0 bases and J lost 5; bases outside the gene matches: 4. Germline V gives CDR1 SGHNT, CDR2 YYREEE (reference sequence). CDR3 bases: TGTGCCAGCAGCTTGGGGTCCGGGAGGGACAATGAGCAGTTCTTC. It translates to CASSLGSGRDNEQFF.

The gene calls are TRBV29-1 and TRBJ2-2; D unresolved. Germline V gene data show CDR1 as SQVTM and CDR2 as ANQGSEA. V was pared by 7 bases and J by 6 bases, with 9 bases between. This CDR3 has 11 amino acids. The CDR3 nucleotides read TGCAGCGCCCAGCTAGCCGGGGAGCTGTTTTTT. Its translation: CSAQLAGELFF.

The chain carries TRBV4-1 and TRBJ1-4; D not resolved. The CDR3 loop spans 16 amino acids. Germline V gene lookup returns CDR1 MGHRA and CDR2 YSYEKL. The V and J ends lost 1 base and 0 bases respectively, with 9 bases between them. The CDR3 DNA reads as TGCGCCAGCAGCCAAGTAGACATTCCAACTAATGAAAAACTGTTTTTT. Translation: CASSQVDIPTNEKLFF.

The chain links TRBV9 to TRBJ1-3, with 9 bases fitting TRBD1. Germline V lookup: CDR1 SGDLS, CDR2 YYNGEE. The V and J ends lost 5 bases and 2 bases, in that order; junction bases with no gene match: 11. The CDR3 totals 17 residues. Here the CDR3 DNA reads TGTGCCAGCAGTCTCGGGCCGGGACAGGGACCTGGAAACACCATATATTTT. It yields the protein CASSLGPGQGPGNTIYF.

The CDR3 loop reads CASSSRLAVDTQYF. In DNA form, the CDR3 reads TGTGCCAGCAGCTCCCGACTAGCGGTAGATACGCAGTATTTT. The chain combines TRBV7-9 with TRBJ2-3, with 9 bases that match TRBD2. Germline V gene data show CDR1 as SEHNR and CDR2 as FQNEAQ (reference sequence). J gave up 5 bases and V 4 bases, and 4 bases lay outside the gene matches. This CDR3 comprises 14 residues.

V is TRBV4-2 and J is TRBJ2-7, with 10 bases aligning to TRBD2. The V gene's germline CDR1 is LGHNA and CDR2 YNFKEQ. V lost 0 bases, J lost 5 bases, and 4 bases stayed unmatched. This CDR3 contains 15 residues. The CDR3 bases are TGTGCCAGCAGCCAAGAACCTAGCGGGAGCCACGAGCAGTACTTC. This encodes CASSQEPSGSHEQYF.

Written as DNA, the CDR3 is TGTGCCAGCAGCCAAACAGCTCATACTCTAGCGGGAGGGTACAATGAGCAGTTCTTC. Residues: CASSQTAHTLAGGYNEQFF. The chain recombines TRBV4-2 with TRBJ2-1; 12 nucleotides align to TRBD2. The germline V gene has CDR1 LGHNA and CDR2 YNFKEQ. Losses at the gene ends were 2 bases for V and 4 bases for J; bases not matched to a gene: 12. The CDR3 is 19 amino acids.

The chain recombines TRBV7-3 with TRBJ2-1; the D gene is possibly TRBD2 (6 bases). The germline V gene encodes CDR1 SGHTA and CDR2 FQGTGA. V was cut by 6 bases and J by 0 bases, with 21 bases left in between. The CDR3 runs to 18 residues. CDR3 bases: TGTGCCAGCAGTCCCCTGGGAGCAGCGGGCGACTCCTACAATGAGCAGTTCTTC. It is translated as CASSPLGAAGDSYNEQFF.

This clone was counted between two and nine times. The CDR3 spells CASITPPEAFF. The CDR3 DNA follows: TGTGCCAGCATTACTCCCCCTGAAGCTTTCTTT. The rearrangement joins TRBV6-6 to TRBJ1-1; D remains unclear. The CDR3 runs 11 residues. Per the germline V gene, CDR1 is MNHNY and CDR2 is SVGAGI (reference sequence). V was shortened by 7 bases and J by 6 bases, with 9 bases between the two germline ends.

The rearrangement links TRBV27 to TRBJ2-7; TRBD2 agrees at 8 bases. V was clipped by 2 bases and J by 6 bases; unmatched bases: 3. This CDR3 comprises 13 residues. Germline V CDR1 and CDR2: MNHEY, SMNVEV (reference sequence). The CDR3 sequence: CASSLASGSEQYF. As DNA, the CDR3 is TGTGCCAGCAGTTTAGCTAGCGGGTCCGAGCAGTACTTC.

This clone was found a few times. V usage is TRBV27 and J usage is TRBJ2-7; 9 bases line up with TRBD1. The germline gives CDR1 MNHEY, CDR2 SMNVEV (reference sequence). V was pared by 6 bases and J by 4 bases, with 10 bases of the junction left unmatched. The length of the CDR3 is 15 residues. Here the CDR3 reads CASSPGTGTVYEQYF. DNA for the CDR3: TGTGCCAGCAGCCCAGGGACAGGGACGGTTTACGAGCAGTACTTC.

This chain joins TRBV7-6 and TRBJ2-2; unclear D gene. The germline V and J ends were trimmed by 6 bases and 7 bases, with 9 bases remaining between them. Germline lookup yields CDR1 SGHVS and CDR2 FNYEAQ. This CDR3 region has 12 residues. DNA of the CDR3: TGTGCCAGCAGTCTTAAAAACGGGGAGCTGTTTTTT. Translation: CASSLKNGELFF.

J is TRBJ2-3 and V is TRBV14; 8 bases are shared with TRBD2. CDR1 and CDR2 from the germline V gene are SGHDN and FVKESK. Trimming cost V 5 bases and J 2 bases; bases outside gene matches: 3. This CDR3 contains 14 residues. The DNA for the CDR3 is TGTGCCAGCAGCATTAGCGGGAACACAGATACGCAGTATTTT. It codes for CASSISGNTDTQYF. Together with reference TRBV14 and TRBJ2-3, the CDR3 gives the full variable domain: EAGVTQFPSHSVIEKGQTVTLRCDPISGHDNLYWYRRVMGKEIKFLLHFVKESKQDESGMPNNRFLAERTGGTYSTLKVQPAELEDSGVYFCASSISGNTDTQYFGPGTRLTVL.

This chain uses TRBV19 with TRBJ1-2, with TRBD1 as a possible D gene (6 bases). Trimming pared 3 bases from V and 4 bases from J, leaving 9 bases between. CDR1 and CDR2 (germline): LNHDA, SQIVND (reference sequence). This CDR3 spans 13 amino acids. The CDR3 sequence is CASSIMDSYGYTF. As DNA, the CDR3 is TGTGCCAGTAGTATCATGGACAGCTATGGCTACACCTTC.

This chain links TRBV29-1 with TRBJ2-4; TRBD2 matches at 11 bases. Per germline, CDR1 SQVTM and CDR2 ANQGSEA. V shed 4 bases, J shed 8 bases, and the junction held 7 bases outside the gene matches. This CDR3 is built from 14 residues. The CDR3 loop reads CSVGTSGFRDIQYF. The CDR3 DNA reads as TGCAGCGTTGGGACTAGCGGGTTCCGGGACATTCAGTACTTC.

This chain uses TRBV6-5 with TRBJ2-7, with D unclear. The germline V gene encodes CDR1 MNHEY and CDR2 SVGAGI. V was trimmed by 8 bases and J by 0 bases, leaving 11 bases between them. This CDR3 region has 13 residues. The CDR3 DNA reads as TGTGCCAGCTCCAGGCAGATCTCCTACGAGCAGTACTTC. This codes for CASSRQISYEQYF.

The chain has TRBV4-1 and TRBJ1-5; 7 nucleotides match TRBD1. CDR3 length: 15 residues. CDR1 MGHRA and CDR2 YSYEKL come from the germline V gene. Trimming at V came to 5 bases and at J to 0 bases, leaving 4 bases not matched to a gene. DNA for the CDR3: TGCGCCAGCAGCTTGGGACAGAATAGCAATCAGCCCCAGCATTTT. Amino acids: CASSLGQNSNQPQHF.